This is a list of T cell receptor beta chains from one sample in a study of blood T cells in healthy people across ages. One entry per CDR3 protein, called by TCRdb with MiXCR from the 5' RACE reads. This table has roughly 1.5 million distinct CDR3 sequences, 35% to 45% appearing once. Sequencing was done on a sample of blood. These receptors were collected from a woman aged 18-35 years in good health. CDR3s include the opening cysteine and the closing phenylalanine or tryptophan. Each record gives: D gene, V gene, clone size, J gene, CDR3 DNA, CDR3 protein. The D gene is left open where the match is weak. The listing skips clone size in some rows; elsewhere it reads once, few, many or a size class.

d_call: .; v_call: TRBV20-1; clone_size: .; j_call: TRBJ2-1; cdr3_nt: TGCAGTGCCCAACCTAGGGTCTCCTACAATGAGCAGTTCTTC; cdr3_aa: CSAQPRVSYNEQFF
d_call: TRBD1; v_call: TRBV7-9; clone_size: .; j_call: TRBJ1-1; cdr3_nt: TGTGCCAATCAGCCGGGACAGCAAGCTTTCTTT; cdr3_aa: CANQPGQQAFF
d_call: TRBD1; v_call: TRBV7-3; clone_size: .; j_call: TRBJ1-2; cdr3_nt: TGTGCCAGCAGCCCCAACCGACAGGGTTTGGGCGGCTACACCTTC; cdr3_aa: CASSPNRQGLGGYTF
d_call: .; v_call: TRBV6-2/TRBV6-3; clone_size: .; j_call: TRBJ1-2; cdr3_nt: TGTGCCAGCAGTTACGGCGGGGCAGAGCGCTATGGCTACACCTTC; cdr3_aa: CASSYGGAERYGYTF
d_call: .; v_call: TRBV4-3; clone_size: .; j_call: TRBJ2-7; cdr3_nt: TGCGCCAGCAGCCAAGATACCAGCTCCTACGAGCAGTACTTC; cdr3_aa: CASSQDTSSYEQYF
d_call: TRBD2; v_call: TRBV9; clone_size: .; j_call: TRBJ2-1; cdr3_nt: TGTGCCAGCAGCGGGACCGGGACTAGCGGGAGCAATGAGCAGTTCTTC; cdr3_aa: CASSGTGTSGSNEQFF
d_call: .; v_call: TRBV7-9; clone_size: .; j_call: TRBJ1-2; cdr3_nt: TGTGCCAGCAGCTTAGGTATGAGCTACTATGGCTACACCTTC; cdr3_aa: CASSLGMSYYGYTF
d_call: TRBD2; v_call: TRBV20-1; clone_size: .; j_call: TRBJ2-7; cdr3_nt: TGCAGTGCACCGACTAGCGGGGCGTACGAGCAGTACTTC; cdr3_aa: CSAPTSGAYEQYF
d_call: .; v_call: TRBV12-3/TRBV12-4; clone_size: .; j_call: TRBJ1-1; cdr3_nt: TGTGCCAGCAACCTGGGTGGTTTCGACACTGAAGCTTTCTTT; cdr3_aa: CASNLGGFDTEAFF
d_call: .; v_call: TRBV12-3/TRBV12-4; clone_size: few; j_call: TRBJ2-5; cdr3_nt: TGTGCCAGCAATTCGGACAGACGGGAGACCCAGTACTTC; cdr3_aa: CASNSDRRETQYF
d_call: TRBD2; v_call: TRBV20-1; clone_size: .; j_call: TRBJ2-1; cdr3_nt: TGCAGTGCTAGACAGCCTAGCGGGAGTCGCTCCTACAATGAGCAGTTCTTC; cdr3_aa: CSARQPSGSRSYNEQFF
d_call: TRBD2; v_call: TRBV5-1; clone_size: many; j_call: TRBJ2-3; cdr3_nt: TGTGCCAGCAGCACTAGCGGGGGCACAGATACGCAGTATTTT; cdr3_aa: CASSTSGGTDTQYF
d_call: .; v_call: TRBV11-2; clone_size: .; j_call: TRBJ2-5; cdr3_nt: TGTGCCAGCAGCTTACTCGGACAAGAAGAGACCCAGTACTTC; cdr3_aa: CASSLLGQEETQYF
d_call: .; v_call: TRBV4-3; clone_size: .; j_call: TRBJ1-1; cdr3_nt: TGCGCCAGCAGCCAAGAGGGGCAGTACACTGAAGCTTTCTTT; cdr3_aa: CASSQEGQYTEAFF
d_call: .; v_call: TRBV29-1; clone_size: .; j_call: TRBJ2-5; cdr3_nt: TGCAGCGGATTGACCCTGGAAGAGACCCAGTACTTC; cdr3_aa: CSGLTLEETQYF
d_call: TRBD2; v_call: TRBV6-5; clone_size: once; j_call: TRBJ2-7; cdr3_nt: TGTGCCAGCAGTTACCCCGTTAGCGGGACTGGTGAGCAGTACTTC; cdr3_aa: CASSYPVSGTGEQYF
d_call: TRBD1; v_call: TRBV7-2; clone_size: few; j_call: TRBJ1-2; cdr3_nt: TGTGCCAGCACCGGACAGGGGGCTGGGAACTATGGCTACACCTTC; cdr3_aa: CASTGQGAGNYGYTF
d_call: .; v_call: TRBV6-2/TRBV6-3; clone_size: .; j_call: TRBJ1-2; cdr3_nt: TGTGCCAGCACTCCTCCGGGAATCTATGGCTACACCTTC; cdr3_aa: CASTPPGIYGYTF
d_call: .; v_call: TRBV29-1; clone_size: .; j_call: TRBJ1-2; cdr3_nt: TGCAGCGTTGAATGCCGGGACCCTGGTAACTATGGCTACACCTTC; cdr3_aa: CSVECRDPGNYGYTF
d_call: .; v_call: TRBV24-1; clone_size: .; j_call: TRBJ2-1; cdr3_nt: TGTGCCACCAGTGATCGGGGGGCGGGGTCCTACAATGAGCAGTTCTTC; cdr3_aa: CATSDRGAGSYNEQFF
d_call: .; v_call: TRBV18; clone_size: .; j_call: TRBJ2-5; cdr3_nt: TGTGCCAGCTCACGAGGACGAGTGGATTTGGAGACCCAGTACTTC; cdr3_aa: CASSRGRVDLETQYF
d_call: TRBD1; v_call: TRBV11-1; clone_size: few; j_call: TRBJ2-1; cdr3_nt: TGTGCCAGCAGCAGCCGGGACAGGCACTACAATGAGCAGTTCTTC; cdr3_aa: CASSSRDRHYNEQFF
d_call: .; v_call: TRBV4-1; clone_size: few; j_call: TRBJ2-1; cdr3_nt: TGCGCCAGCAGCCCTCGACCTTCTCGCGGTGCCTACAATGAGCAGTTCTTC; cdr3_aa: CASSPRPSRGAYNEQFF
d_call: TRBD2; v_call: TRBV30; clone_size: .; j_call: TRBJ2-7; cdr3_nt: TGTGCCTGGAGGCGTAGCGGGAGGGCCTACGAGCAGTACTTC; cdr3_aa: CAWRRSGRAYEQYF
d_call: .; v_call: TRBV12-3/TRBV12-4; clone_size: .; j_call: TRBJ2-7; cdr3_nt: TGTGCCAGCACCTTAAGGGGCTACGAGCAGTACTTC; cdr3_aa: CASTLRGYEQYF
d_call: TRBD1; v_call: TRBV7-8; clone_size: .; j_call: TRBJ1-4; cdr3_nt: TGTGCCAGCAGGCCTACAGGGGGAAGTGAAAAACTGTTTTTT; cdr3_aa: CASRPTGGSEKLFF
d_call: TRBD2; v_call: TRBV20-1; clone_size: few; j_call: TRBJ2-3; cdr3_nt: TGCAGTGCTTTCGGGGGCGGGAGGACAGATACGCAGTATTTT; cdr3_aa: CSAFGGGRTDTQYF
d_call: .; v_call: TRBV7-9; clone_size: .; j_call: TRBJ2-7; cdr3_nt: TGTGCCAGCAGCTTAGTACCAGGGGAAACACTCGAGCAGTACTTC; cdr3_aa: CASSLVPGETLEQYF
d_call: .; v_call: TRBV5-1; clone_size: .; j_call: TRBJ2-6; cdr3_nt: TGCGCCAGCAGCTTGATGGGGGACTCTGGGGCCAACGTCCAGACTTTC; cdr3_aa: CASSLMGDSGANVQTF
d_call: TRBD1; v_call: TRBV19; clone_size: few; j_call: TRBJ1-5; cdr3_nt: TGTGCCAGTAGTTTTTGGGACAGGTCTGAGTTTCAGCCCCAGCATTTT; cdr3_aa: CASSFWDRSEFQPQHF
d_call: .; v_call: TRBV6-1; clone_size: few; j_call: TRBJ2-7; cdr3_nt: TGTGCCAGCAGAGGGGGTGGGTCCTACGAGCAGTACTTC; cdr3_aa: CASRGGGSYEQYF
d_call: .; v_call: TRBV4-3; clone_size: many; j_call: TRBJ1-4; cdr3_nt: TGCGCCAGCAGCCCGATCGGAGGAGGTCTTAATGAAAAACTGTTTTTT; cdr3_aa: CASSPIGGGLNEKLFF
d_call: .; v_call: TRBV9; clone_size: .; j_call: TRBJ1-2; cdr3_nt: TGTGCCAGCAGCCTTACTTCTCCCAGTCACAATGGCTACACCTTC; cdr3_aa: CASSLTSPSHNGYTF
d_call: .; v_call: TRBV5-1; clone_size: few; j_call: TRBJ1-2; cdr3_nt: TGCGCCAGCAGCTTGGGACTACAGGGAAATGGCTACACCTTC; cdr3_aa: CASSLGLQGNGYTF
d_call: TRBD2; v_call: TRBV11-2; clone_size: few; j_call: TRBJ2-7; cdr3_nt: TGTGCCAGCAGCTTTACCGGGACTAACTCCTACGAGCAGTACTTC; cdr3_aa: CASSFTGTNSYEQYF
d_call: .; v_call: TRBV28; clone_size: .; j_call: TRBJ1-2; cdr3_nt: TGTGCCAGCAGCCTCCCCCGTGGGGGGTCCCCTGGCTACACCTTC; cdr3_aa: CASSLPRGGSPGYTF
d_call: .; v_call: TRBV12-3/TRBV12-4; clone_size: few; j_call: TRBJ1-5; cdr3_nt: TGTGCCAGCAGTTGGAGGGGAGGTAATCAGCCCCAGCATTTT; cdr3_aa: CASSWRGGNQPQHF
d_call: .; v_call: TRBV12-3/TRBV12-4; clone_size: .; j_call: TRBJ1-2; cdr3_nt: TGTGCCAGCAGGTCGACTCCCCAAAACTATGGCTACACCTTC; cdr3_aa: CASRSTPQNYGYTF
d_call: .; v_call: TRBV29-1; clone_size: many; j_call: TRBJ1-2; cdr3_nt: TGCAGCGCCGCGCGTTCCGACTATGGCTACACCTTC; cdr3_aa: CSAARSDYGYTF
d_call: .; v_call: TRBV11-2; clone_size: few; j_call: TRBJ2-3; cdr3_nt: TGTGCCAGCAGCTTAGATCATTCAGGGACCTTAGGCACAGATACGCAGTATTTT; cdr3_aa: CASSLDHSGTLGTDTQYF
d_call: .; v_call: TRBV27; clone_size: .; j_call: TRBJ1-5; cdr3_nt: TGTGCCAGCAGGTTAACGGCGTTATTCAATCAGCCCCAGCATTTT; cdr3_aa: CASRLTALFNQPQHF
d_call: TRBD1; v_call: TRBV7-9; clone_size: .; j_call: TRBJ2-7; cdr3_nt: TGTGCCAGCAGCTTAGGGTTAGGAGGACAGGGACGCGAGCAGTACTTC; cdr3_aa: CASSLGLGGQGREQYF
d_call: .; v_call: TRBV12-3/TRBV12-4; clone_size: .; j_call: TRBJ1-3; cdr3_nt: TGTGCCAGCAGCCATACAGGGCCCGGAAACACCATATATTTT; cdr3_aa: CASSHTGPGNTIYF
d_call: .; v_call: TRBV4-3; clone_size: .; j_call: TRBJ2-1; cdr3_nt: TGCGCCAGCAGCCTGGGGGGAGAGGGGAATGAGCAGTTCTTC; cdr3_aa: CASSLGGEGNEQFF
d_call: .; v_call: TRBV12-3/TRBV12-4; clone_size: few; j_call: TRBJ1-5; cdr3_nt: TGTGCCAGCAGTTTTTCGGGGGGGTTTCGGCAGCCCCAGCATTTT; cdr3_aa: CASSFSGGFRQPQHF
d_call: .; v_call: TRBV7-6; clone_size: few; j_call: TRBJ2-3; cdr3_nt: TGTGCCAGCAGCCCTGGAGAGCCTAGCACAGATACGCAGTATTTT; cdr3_aa: CASSPGEPSTDTQYF
d_call: .; v_call: TRBV2; clone_size: .; j_call: TRBJ2-7; cdr3_nt: TGTGCCAGCAGCTTAAGACAGGTTTCTACGCCCTACGAGCAGTACTTC; cdr3_aa: CASSLRQVSTPYEQYF